This T cell receptor beta chain originates from a study of human versus mouse CDR3 diversity and MHC coevolution. V shed 3 bases and J shed 8 bases, with 14 bases lying between them. Germline CDR1 reads SGHRS; CDR2 reads YFSETQ. The CDR3 sequence is 14 residues long. Assay: immunoSEQ multiplex PCR; the TCRdb copy retains only in-frame clones and omits some. This sample has about 77,000 clones, with around 93% found just once. This TCR was sampled from a person between 30 and 69 years old in good health. This chain links TRBV5-1 with TRBJ1-4; the D gene is possibly TRBD1 (5 bases). The sample comprised naive CD4+ T cells from blood. Subset of the sample: CD45RO-negative CD62L-positive naive CD4 T cells. The CDR3 DNA reads as TGCGCCAGCAGCTGGCGGGGGGATGACGAAAAACTGTTTTTT. Protein product: CASSWRGDDEKLFF.